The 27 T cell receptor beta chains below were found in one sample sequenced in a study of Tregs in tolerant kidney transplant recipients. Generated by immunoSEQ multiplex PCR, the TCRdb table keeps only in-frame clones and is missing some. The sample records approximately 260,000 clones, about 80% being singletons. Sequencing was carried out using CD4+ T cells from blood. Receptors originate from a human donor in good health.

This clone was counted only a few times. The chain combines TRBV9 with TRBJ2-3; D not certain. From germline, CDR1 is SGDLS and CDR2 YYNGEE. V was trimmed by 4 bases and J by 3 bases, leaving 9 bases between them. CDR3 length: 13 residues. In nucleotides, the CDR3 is TGTGCCAGCAGCCCTATACGGACAGATACGCAGTATTTT. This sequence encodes CASSPIRTDTQYF.

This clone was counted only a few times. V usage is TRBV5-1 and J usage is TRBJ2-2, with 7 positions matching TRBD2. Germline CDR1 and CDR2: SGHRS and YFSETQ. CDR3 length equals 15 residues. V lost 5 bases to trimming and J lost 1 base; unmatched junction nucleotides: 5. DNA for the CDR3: TGCGCCAGCAGTGGGACTACCTTGAACACCGGGGAGCTGTTTTTT. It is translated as CASSGTTLNTGELFF.

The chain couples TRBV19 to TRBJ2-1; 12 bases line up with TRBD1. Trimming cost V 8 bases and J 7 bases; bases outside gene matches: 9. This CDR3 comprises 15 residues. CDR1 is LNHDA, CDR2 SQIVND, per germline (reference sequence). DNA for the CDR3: TGTGCCAGTTCGAAGGGGACAGGGGGCAGGAATGAGCAGTTCTTC. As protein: CASSKGTGGRNEQFF.

The CDR3 spells CASSRDRASNQPQHF. The CDR3 DNA reads TGTGCCAGCTCCCGTGACAGGGCTAGCAATCAGCCCCAGCATTTT. The chain recombines TRBV18 with TRBJ1-5, with 7 bases lining up with TRBD1. Trimming cost V 6 bases and J 0 bases; bases outside gene matches: 5. This CDR3 spans 15 amino acids. CDR1 and CDR2 from the germline V gene are KGHSH and LQKENI.

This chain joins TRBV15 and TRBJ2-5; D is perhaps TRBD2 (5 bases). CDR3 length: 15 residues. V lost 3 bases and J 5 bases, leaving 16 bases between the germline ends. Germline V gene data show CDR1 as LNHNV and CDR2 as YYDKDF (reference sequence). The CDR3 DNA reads TGTGCCACCAGCAGTCCCTTCGGGGTACGGGAGACCCAGTACTTC. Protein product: CATSSPFGVRETQYF.

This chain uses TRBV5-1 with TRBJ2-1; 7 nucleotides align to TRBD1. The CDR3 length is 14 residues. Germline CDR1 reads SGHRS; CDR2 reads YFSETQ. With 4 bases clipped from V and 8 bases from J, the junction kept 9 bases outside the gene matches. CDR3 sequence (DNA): TGCGCCAGCAGCCCTCGTGTAGGGGGCGATGAGCAGTTCTTC. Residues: CASSPRVGGDEQFF.

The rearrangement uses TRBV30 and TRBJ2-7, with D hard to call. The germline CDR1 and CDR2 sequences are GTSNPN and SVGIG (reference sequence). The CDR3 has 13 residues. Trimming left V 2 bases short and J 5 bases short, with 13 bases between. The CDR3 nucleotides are TGTGCCTGGAGTCCCCATACCCGGGACGAGCAGTACTTC. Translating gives CAWSPHTRDEQYF.

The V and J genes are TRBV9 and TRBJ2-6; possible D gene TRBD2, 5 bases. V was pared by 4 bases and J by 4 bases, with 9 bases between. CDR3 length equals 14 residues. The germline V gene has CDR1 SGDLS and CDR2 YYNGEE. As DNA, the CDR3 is TGTGCCAGCAGCCCCCGCGGGGGGGCCAACGTCCTGACTTTC. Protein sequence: CASSPRGGANVLTF.

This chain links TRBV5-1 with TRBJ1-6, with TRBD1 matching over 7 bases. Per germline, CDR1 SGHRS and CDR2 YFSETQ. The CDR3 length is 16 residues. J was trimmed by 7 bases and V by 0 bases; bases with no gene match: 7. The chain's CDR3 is CASSLERTGVNSPLHF. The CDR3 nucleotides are TGCGCCAGCAGCTTGGAGCGCACAGGGGTAAATTCACCCCTCCACTTT.

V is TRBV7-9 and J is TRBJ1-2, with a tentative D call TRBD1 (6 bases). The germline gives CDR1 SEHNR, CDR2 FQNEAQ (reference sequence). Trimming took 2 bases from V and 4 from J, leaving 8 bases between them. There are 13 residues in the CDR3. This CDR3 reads CASSLKGGYGYTF. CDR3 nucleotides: TGTGCCAGCAGCTTAAAAGGGGGCTATGGCTACACCTTC.

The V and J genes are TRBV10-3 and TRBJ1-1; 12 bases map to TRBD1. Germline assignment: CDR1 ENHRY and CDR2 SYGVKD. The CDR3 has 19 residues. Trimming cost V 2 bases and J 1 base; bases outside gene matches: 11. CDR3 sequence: CAISEKMGTGGSGNTEAFF. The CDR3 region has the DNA TGTGCCATCAGTGAGAAAATGGGGACAGGGGGCTCTGGGAACACTGAAGCTTTCTTT.

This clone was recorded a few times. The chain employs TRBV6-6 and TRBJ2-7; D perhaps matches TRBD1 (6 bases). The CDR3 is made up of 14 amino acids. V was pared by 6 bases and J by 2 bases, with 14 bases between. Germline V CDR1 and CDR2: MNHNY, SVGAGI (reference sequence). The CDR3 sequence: CASRHDRTTYEQYF. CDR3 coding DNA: TGTGCCAGCAGACACGACAGGACGACCTACGAGCAGTACTTC.

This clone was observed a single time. The CDR3 spells CASSRGPGEKLFF. The DNA of the CDR3 is TGTGCCAGCAGTAGGGGACCGGGTGAAAAACTGTTTTTT. This chain connects TRBV7-9 to TRBJ1-4; possible D gene TRBD1, 5 bases. The CDR3 consists of 13 residues. Trimming removed 6 bases from V and 7 bases from J, with 12 bases in between. Germline V gene lookup returns CDR1 SEHNR and CDR2 FQNEAQ (reference sequence).

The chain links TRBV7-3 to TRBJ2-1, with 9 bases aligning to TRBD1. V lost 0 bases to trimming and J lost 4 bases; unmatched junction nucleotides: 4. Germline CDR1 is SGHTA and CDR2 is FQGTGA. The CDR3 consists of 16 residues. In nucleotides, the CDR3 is TGTGCCAGCAGCTTAACGCGGGACAGGGCGTACAATGAGCAGTTCTTC. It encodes CASSLTRDRAYNEQFF.

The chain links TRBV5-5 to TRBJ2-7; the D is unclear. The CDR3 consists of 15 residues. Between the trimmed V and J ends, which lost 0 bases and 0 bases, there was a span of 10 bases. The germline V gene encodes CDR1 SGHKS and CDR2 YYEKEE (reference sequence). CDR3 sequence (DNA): TGTGCCAGCAGCTTGGAAGTCAGTTACTCCTACGAGCAGTACTTC. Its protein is CASSLEVSYSYEQYF.

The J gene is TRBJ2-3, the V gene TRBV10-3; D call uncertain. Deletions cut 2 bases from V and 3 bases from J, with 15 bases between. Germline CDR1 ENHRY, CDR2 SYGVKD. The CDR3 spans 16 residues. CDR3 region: CAISEPHSLGTDTQYF. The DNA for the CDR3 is TGTGCCATCAGTGAGCCCCATTCCCTAGGGACAGATACGCAGTATTTT.

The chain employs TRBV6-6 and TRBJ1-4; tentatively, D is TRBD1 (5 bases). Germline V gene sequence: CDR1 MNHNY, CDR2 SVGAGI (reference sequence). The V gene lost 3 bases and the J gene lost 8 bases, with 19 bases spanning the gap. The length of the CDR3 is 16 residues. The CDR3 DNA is TGTGCCAGCAGTTATGAATATAGGGGCCTGGGGGAAAAACTGTTTTTT. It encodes CASSYEYRGLGEKLFF.

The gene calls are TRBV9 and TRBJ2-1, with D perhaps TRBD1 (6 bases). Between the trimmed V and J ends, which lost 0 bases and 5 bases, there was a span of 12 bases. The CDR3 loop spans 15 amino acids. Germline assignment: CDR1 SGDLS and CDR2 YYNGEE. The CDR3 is CASSVVPAGDNEQFF. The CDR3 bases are TGTGCCAGCAGCGTAGTCCCAGCAGGGGACAATGAGCAGTTCTTC. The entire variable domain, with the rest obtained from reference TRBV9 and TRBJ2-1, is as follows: DSGVTQTPKHLITATGQRVTLRCSPRSGDLSVYWYQQSLDQGLQFLIQYYNGEERAKGNILERFSAQQFPDLHSELNLSSLELGDSALYFCASSVVPAGDNEQFFGPGTRLTVL.

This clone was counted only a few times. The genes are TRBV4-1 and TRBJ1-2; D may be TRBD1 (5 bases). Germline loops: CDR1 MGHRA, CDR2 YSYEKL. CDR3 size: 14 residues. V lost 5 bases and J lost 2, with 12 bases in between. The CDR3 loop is CASSSGSRNYGYTF. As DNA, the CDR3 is TGCGCCAGCAGCTCAGGGTCTCGAAACTATGGCTACACCTTC.

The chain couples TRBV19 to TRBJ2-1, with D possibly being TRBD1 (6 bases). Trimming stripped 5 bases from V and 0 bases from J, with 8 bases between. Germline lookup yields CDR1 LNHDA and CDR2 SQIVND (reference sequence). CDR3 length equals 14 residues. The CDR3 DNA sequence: TGTGCCAGTAGTGGACAGAACTCCTACAATGAGCAGTTCTTC. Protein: CASSGQNSYNEQFF.

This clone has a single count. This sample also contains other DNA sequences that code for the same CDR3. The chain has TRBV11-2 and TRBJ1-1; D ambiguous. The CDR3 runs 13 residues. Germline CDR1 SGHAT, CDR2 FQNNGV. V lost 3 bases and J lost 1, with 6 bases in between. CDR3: CASSLIGNTEAFF. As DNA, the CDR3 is TGTGCCAGCAGCTTGATCGGGAACACTGAAGCTTTCTTT.

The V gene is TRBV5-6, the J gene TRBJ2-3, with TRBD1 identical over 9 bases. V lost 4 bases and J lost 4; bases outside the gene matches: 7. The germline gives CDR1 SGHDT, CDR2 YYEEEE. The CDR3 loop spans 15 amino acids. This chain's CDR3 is CASSPGGTGPDTQYF. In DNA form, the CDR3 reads TGTGCCAGCAGCCCGGGCGGGACAGGGCCAGATACGCAGTATTTT.

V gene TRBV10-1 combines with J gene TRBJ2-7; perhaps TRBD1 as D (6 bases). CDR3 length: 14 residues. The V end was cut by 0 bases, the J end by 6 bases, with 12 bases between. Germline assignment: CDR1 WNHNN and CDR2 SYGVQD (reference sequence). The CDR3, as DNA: TGCGCCAGCAGTGAGTCTCCCCAGGGGCTCGAGCAGTACTTC. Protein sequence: CASSESPQGLEQYF.

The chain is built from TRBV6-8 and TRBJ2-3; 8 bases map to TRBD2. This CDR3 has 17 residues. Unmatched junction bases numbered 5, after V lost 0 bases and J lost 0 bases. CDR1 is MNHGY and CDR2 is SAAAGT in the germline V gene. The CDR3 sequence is CASSYSISGKSTDTQYF. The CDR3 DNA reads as TGTGCCAGCAGTTACTCGATTAGCGGGAAGAGCACAGATACGCAGTATTTT.

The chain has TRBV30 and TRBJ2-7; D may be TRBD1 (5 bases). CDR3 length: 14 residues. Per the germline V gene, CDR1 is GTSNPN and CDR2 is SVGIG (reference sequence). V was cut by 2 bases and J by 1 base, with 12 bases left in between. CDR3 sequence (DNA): TGTGCCTGGAGTCCGACAGCCTCTTCCTACGAGCAGTACTTC. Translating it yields CAWSPTASSYEQYF.

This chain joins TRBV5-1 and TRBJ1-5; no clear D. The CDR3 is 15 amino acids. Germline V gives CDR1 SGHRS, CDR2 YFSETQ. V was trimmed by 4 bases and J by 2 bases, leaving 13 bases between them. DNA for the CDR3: TGCGCCAGCAGCCGGGAACCAGGTCGCAATCAGCCCCAGCATTTT. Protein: CASSREPGRNQPQHF. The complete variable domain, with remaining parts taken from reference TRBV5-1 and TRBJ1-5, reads KAGVTQTPRYLIKTRGQQVTLSCSPISGHRSVSWYQQTPGQGLQFLFEYFSETQRNKGNFPGRFSGRQFSNSRSEMNVSTLELGDSALYLCASSREPGRNQPQHFGDGTRLSIL.

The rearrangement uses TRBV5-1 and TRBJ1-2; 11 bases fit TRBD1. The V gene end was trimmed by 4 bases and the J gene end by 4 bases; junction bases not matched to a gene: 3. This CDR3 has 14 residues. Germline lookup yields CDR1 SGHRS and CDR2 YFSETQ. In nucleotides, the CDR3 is TGCGCCAGCAGCGTGGGACAGGGGGGCTATGGCTACACCTTC. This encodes CASSVGQGGYGYTF.